The 28 T cell receptor beta chains below were found in one sample sequenced in a study of cytomegalovirus exposure and HLA in healthy donors. PCR was performed using 60 Vbeta and 13 Jbeta primers. Assay: immunoSEQ multiplex PCR; the TCRdb copy retains only in-frame clones and omits some. The sample yields 100,000 to 150,000 clones, approximately 80% seen once. Sequencing used PBMCs. The receptor set was obtained from a man aged 45-65 years in good health and CMV-seronegative.

This clone has more than one count but fewer than ten. The rearrangement uses TRBV28 and TRBJ1-6, with 8 bases aligning to TRBD1. Trimming cost V 9 bases and J 8 bases; bases outside gene matches: 9. This CDR3 is 14 amino acids long. Per germline, CDR1 MDHEN and CDR2 SYDVKM. CDR3 region: CASLNQGADSPLHF. The CDR3 coding sequence is TGTGCCAGTCTCAACCAGGGGGCCGATTCACCCCTCCACTTT.

This rearrangement joins TRBV5-6 to TRBJ2-1, with 7 bases that match TRBD2. CDR1 and CDR2 (germline): SGHDT, YYEEEE. Trimming removed 4 bases from V and 0 bases from J; junction bases left unmatched: 7. The CDR3 has 16 amino acids. CDR3 residues: CASSRLAVSSYNEQFF. The CDR3 DNA reads TGTGCCAGCAGCCGGCTAGCGGTGAGCTCCTACAATGAGCAGTTCTTC. The whole variable domain, filled in from reference TRBV5-6 and TRBJ2-1, reads DAGVTQSPTHLIKTRGQQVTLRCSPKSGHDTVSWYQQALGQGPQFIFQYYEEEERQRGNFPDRFSGHQFPNYSSELNVNALLLGDSALYLCASSRLAVSSYNEQFFGPGTRLTVL.

The chain carries TRBV28 and TRBJ2-1, with 15 bases lining up with TRBD2. The V and J ends lost 5 bases and 0 bases, in that order; junction bases with no gene match: 8. The CDR3 is 19 amino acids. CDR1 and CDR2 (germline): MDHEN, SYDVKM. The CDR3 reads CASSQGLAGGPSSYNEQFF. For the CDR3, the DNA is TGTGCCAGCAGTCAGGGACTAGCGGGGGGTCCAAGCTCCTACAATGAGCAGTTCTTC.

The chain recombines TRBV6-6 with TRBJ2-7, with D maybe TRBD2 (6 bases). The germline V gene encodes CDR1 MNHNY and CDR2 SVGAGI (reference sequence). The V gene lost 5 bases and the J gene lost 6 bases, with 14 bases spanning the gap. The CDR3 length is 13 residues. This chain's CDR3 is CASSRGQGGEQYV. The CDR3 bases are TGTGCCAGCAGTCGCGGCCAGGGAGGCGAGCAGTACGTC.

The V call is TRBV5-1, the J call TRBJ1-4; 8 nucleotides match TRBD1. The CDR3 has 13 residues. V was clipped by 6 bases and J by 3 bases; unmatched bases: 1. Germline values: CDR1 SGHRS, CDR2 YFSETQ. The CDR3 bases are TGCGCCAGCAACAGGGGGTCTAATGAAAAACTGTTTTTT. Translation: CASNRGSNEKLFF.

The DNA for the CDR3 is TGTGCCAGCACCTCCCTGGGCCAACAGGGAAGGTACGTC. The encoded protein is CASTSLGQQGRYV. The rearrangement joins TRBV5-6 to TRBJ2-7, with D tentatively TRBD1 (6 bases). Trimming pared 6 bases from V and 12 bases from J, leaving 22 bases between. CDR1 and CDR2 (germline): SGHDT, YYEEEE. This CDR3 is built from 13 residues.

This clone showed up just a few times. The chain joins TRBV29-1 to TRBJ1-1, with 7 bases that match TRBD1. The CDR3 runs to 11 residues. Germline-derived CDR1 and CDR2 are SQVTM and ANQGSEA. Trimming at V came to 7 bases and at J to 10 bases, leaving 9 bases not matched to a gene. The CDR3 here is CSAKGADGAFF. Here the CDR3 DNA reads TGCAGCGCCAAGGGGGCCGATGGAGCTTTCTTT.

This chain connects TRBV6-5 to TRBJ2-5; tentative D call: TRBD1 (6 bases). The germline gives CDR1 MNHEY, CDR2 SVGAGI. This CDR3 comprises 14 residues. V gave up 5 bases and J gave up 5 bases, with 15 bases separating them. The CDR3 loop reads CASSRTARWETQYF. The CDR3 nucleotides are TGTGCCAGCAGTCGGACAGCCAGGTGGGAGACCCAGTACTTC.

This clone was observed a handful of times. The chain recombines TRBV5-1 with TRBJ2-1; D might be TRBD2 (7 bases). The CDR3 loop spans 16 amino acids. Germline V lookup: CDR1 SGHRS, CDR2 YFSETQ. V was shortened by 4 bases and J by 5 bases, with 19 bases between the two germline ends. The CDR3 loop is CASSHTGGQNDNEQFF. In DNA form, the CDR3 reads TGCGCCAGCAGCCACACCGGGGGGCAGAATGACAATGAGCAGTTCTTC.

The chain couples TRBV5-1 to TRBJ1-2; D is uncertain. Germline CDR1 reads SGHRS; CDR2 reads YFSETQ. The V end lost 0 bases, the J end lost 6 bases, and 12 bases lay between the germline ends. The CDR3 is made up of 14 amino acids. CDR3: CASSLGSARDGYTF. CDR3 DNA: TGCGCCAGCAGCTTGGGGTCGGCGCGGGATGGCTACACCTTC. The full variable domain, completed using reference TRBV5-1 and TRBJ1-2, is KAGVTQTPRYLIKTRGQQVTLSCSPISGHRSVSWYQQTPGQGLQFLFEYFSETQRNKGNFPGRFSGRQFSNSRSEMNVSTLELGDSALYLCASSLGSARDGYTFGSGTRLTVV.

V is TRBV6-1 and J is TRBJ1-2; D not certain. Between the trimmed V and J ends, which lost 2 bases and 4 bases, there was a span of 11 bases. CDR3 length: 14 amino acids. Looked up from germline, CDR1 is MNHNS and CDR2 is SASEGT. CDR3 nucleotide sequence: TGTGCCAGCAGTGAAAGGCAGGCAGGCTATGGCTACACCTTC. Protein product: CASSERQAGYGYTF.

This clone was counted between two and nine times. CDR3 nucleotide sequence: TGTGCCGGAGACTCGACAGGGAAAAACATTCAGTACTTC. This codes for CAGDSTGKNIQYF. The chain has TRBV2 and TRBJ2-4, with TRBD1 matching 7 bases. V shed 11 bases and J 4 bases; nucleotides not matched to a gene: 8. This CDR3 has 13 amino acids. Germline assignment: CDR1 SNHLY and CDR2 FYNNEI.

This clone was detected only a few times. J is TRBJ1-2 and V is TRBV30; tentatively, D is TRBD1 (5 bases). V was clipped by 5 bases and J by 3 bases, with 10 bases between them. The CDR3 extends over 12 amino acids. Germline V gene data show CDR1 as GTSNPN and CDR2 as SVGIG (reference sequence). CDR3 nucleotides: TGTGCCTGGGAGGCGGGGCACTATGGCTACACCTTC. It yields the protein CAWEAGHYGYTF.

The chain carries TRBV12-5 and TRBJ1-1, with 9 bases fitting TRBD1. V shed 6 bases and J 5 bases; nucleotides not matched to a gene: 10. Germline CDR1 and CDR2: LGHNT and FRNRAP. The CDR3 consists of 15 residues. The CDR3 DNA is TGTGCTAGTGGACCCGAGACAGGGGGTCGTACTGAAGCTTTCTTT. Protein product: CASGPETGGRTEAFF.

CDR3 residues: CASNYRGRFSTEAFF. CDR3 DNA: TGTGCCAGTAATTACAGGGGGCGTTTTAGCACTGAAGCTTTCTTT. V usage is TRBV19 and J usage is TRBJ1-1; 9 bases match TRBD1. V shed 7 bases, J shed 4 bases, and the junction held 10 bases outside the gene matches. Per germline, CDR1 LNHDA and CDR2 SQIVND (reference sequence). The CDR3 sequence is 15 residues long.

The table lists this clone with a count of one. The chain carries TRBV9 and TRBJ1-1; TRBD1 might be the D (5 bases). V was trimmed by 0 bases and J by 3 bases, leaving 12 bases between them. The germline V gene has CDR1 SGDLS and CDR2 YYNGEE. This CDR3 has 15 amino acids. Written as DNA, the CDR3 is TGTGCCAGCAGCGTAGCCCATGCGGGGGACACTGAAGCTTTCTTT. Its translation is CASSVAHAGDTEAFF.

CDR3 sequence (DNA): TGCGCCAGCAGCTTTGGGACAGGCACTGTAGATACGCAGTATTTT. Protein product: CASSFGTGTVDTQYF. The chain links TRBV5-1 to TRBJ2-3; 8 nucleotides agree with TRBD1. V trimming: 2 bases; J trimming: 5 bases; junction bases outside the gene matches: 7. Germline CDR1 SGHRS, CDR2 YFSETQ. The CDR3 is 15 amino acids.

The chain carries TRBV5-1 and TRBJ1-1, with D possibly being TRBD1 (5 bases). V shed 4 bases and J shed 0 bases, with 13 bases lying between them. CDR1 is SGHRS and CDR2 is YFSETQ in the germline V gene. The length of the CDR3 is 15 residues. The CDR3 sequence is CASSPEPGLNTEAFF. The DNA for the CDR3 is TGCGCCAGCAGCCCGGAACCAGGGTTGAACACTGAAGCTTTCTTT.

V gene TRBV11-1 combines with J gene TRBJ2-5, with D unclear. V was pared by 2 bases and J by 3 bases, with 10 bases between. The CDR3 covers 14 residues. CDR1 SGHAT and CDR2 FQDESV come from the germline V gene (reference sequence). The CDR3 DNA sequence: TGTGCCAGCAGCTTACTGTCCCCAGAAGAGACCCAGTACTTC. This encodes CASSLLSPEETQYF.

This clone was recorded once. The chain carries TRBV7-2 and TRBJ2-7; D is perhaps TRBD1 (5 bases). CDR3 length: 11 residues. Germline V lookup: CDR1 SGHTA, CDR2 FQGNSA. Trimming took off 8 bases at V and 3 bases at J, with 8 bases between the two ends. The CDR3 DNA reads TGTGCCAGCTCAGGGTTCTACGAGCAGTACTTC. Protein: CASSGFYEQYF.

This chain connects TRBV28 to TRBJ1-1, with TRBD1 matching over 8 bases. The CDR3 extends over 16 amino acids. The germline CDR1 and CDR2 sequences are MDHEN and SYDVKM. V shed 3 bases and J 5 bases; nucleotides not matched to a gene: 11. The CDR3 sequence is CASSLVEQGAFTEAFF. The CDR3 nucleotides are TGTGCCAGCAGTTTGGTAGAGCAGGGGGCGTTTACTGAAGCTTTCTTT.

This clone was found once. The chain carries TRBV2 and TRBJ2-3; TRBD2 agrees at 9 bases. Trimming removed 6 bases from V and 1 base from J; junction bases left unmatched: 2. Per germline, CDR1 SNHLY and CDR2 FYNNEI. The CDR3 contains 14 residues. The CDR3 region is CASSWTSGTDTQYF. CDR3 DNA sequence: TGTGCCAGCAGCTGGACTAGCGGCACAGATACGCAGTATTTT. The full variable domain, with the rest looked up from reference TRBV2 and TRBJ2-3, is EPEVTQTPSHQVTQMGQEVILRCVPISNHLYFYWYRQILGQKVEFLVSFYNNEISEKSEIFDDQFSVERPDGSNFTLKIRSTKLEDSAMYFCASSWTSGTDTQYFGPGTRLTVL.

This chain links TRBV5-5 with TRBJ1-5; D perhaps matches TRBD1 (5 bases). V was trimmed by 3 bases and J by 6 bases, leaving 19 bases between them. Germline V CDR1 and CDR2: SGHKS, YYEKEE (reference sequence). The CDR3 spans 16 residues. The CDR3 loop is CASSWGGEEGIQPQHF. The CDR3 DNA follows: TGTGCCAGCAGCTGGGGCGGGGAGGAAGGGATTCAGCCCCAGCATTTT. The full variable domain, its missing parts supplied by reference TRBV5-5 and TRBJ1-5, is DAGVTQSPTHLIKTRGQQVTLRCSPISGHKSVSWYQQVLGQGPQFIFQYYEKEERGRGNFPDRFSARQFPNYSSELNVNALLLGDSALYLCASSWGGEEGIQPQHFGDGTRLSIL.

V is TRBV6-1 and J is TRBJ1-2; D unclear. The germline V gene encodes CDR1 MNHNS and CDR2 SASEGT. The CDR3 totals 13 residues. The V end was cut by 3 bases, the J end by 4 bases, with 9 bases between. CDR3 nucleotides: TGTGCCAGCAGTGAGTCTTCTCTCTATGGCTACACCTTC. Its translation: CASSESSLYGYTF.

This chain connects TRBV6-1 to TRBJ2-2, with 7 bases that match TRBD1. This CDR3 spans 19 amino acids. The V gene end was trimmed by 0 bases and the J gene end by 1 base; junction bases not matched to a gene: 11. CDR1 and CDR2 (germline): MNHNS, SASEGT. CDR3 nucleotide sequence: TGTGCCAGCAGTGAAGCGTATCTACAGGGGACAATGAACACCGGGGAGCTGTTTTTT. Amino acids: CASSEAYLQGTMNTGELFF.

The V and J genes are TRBV11-1 and TRBJ2-2; 9 positions agree with TRBD2. After removal of 5 bases from V and 4 bases from J, the junction contained 8 bases not matched to a gene. Germline-derived CDR1 and CDR2 are SGHAT and FQDESV (reference sequence). The length of the CDR3 is 16 residues. Written as DNA, the CDR3 is TGTGCCAGCAGCGCCGGCATAGCGGGGGTCACCGGGGAGCTGTTTTTT. As protein: CASSAGIAGVTGELFF.

The chain links TRBV5-6 to TRBJ1-1; D may be TRBD1 (6 bases). Germline V lookup: CDR1 SGHDT, CDR2 YYEEEE. The CDR3 runs 14 residues. V lost 4 bases to trimming and J lost 2 bases, with 12 bases between them. Here the CDR3 DNA reads TGTGCCAGCAGCGCCGGGGGGGCCAACACTGAAGCTTTCTTT. This encodes CASSAGGANTEAFF.

This clone was found a few times. J is TRBJ2-2 and V is TRBV2; 7 nucleotides line up with TRBD2. Germline lookup yields CDR1 SNHLY and CDR2 FYNNEI. This CDR3 is built from 14 residues. V lost 8 bases, J lost 8 bases, and 11 bases stayed unmatched. The CDR3 bases are TGTGCCAGCGTGAGAAGGGAGGGGACTGGGGAGCTGTTTTTT. This gives the protein CASVRREGTGELFF.